This T cell receptor beta chain was obtained from a study of radiotherapy plus CTLA-4 blockade in lung cancer. The CDR3 totals 16 residues. Germline V gene sequence: CDR1 GTSNPN, CDR2 SVGIG (reference sequence). V was pared by 1 base and J by 4 bases, with 8 bases of the junction left unmatched. Alongside CTLA-4 blockade with ipilimumab, patients with chemo-refractory metastatic non-small-cell lung cancer received focal radiation. Measured with immunoSEQ multiplex PCR; TCRdb has only the in-frame clones, and not every one. The table has about 62,000 clones, 70% to 80% seen once. The clonotype originates from a human donor with non-small cell lung cancer who had a complete response to radiotherapy plus ipilimumab. The rearrangement links TRBV30 to TRBJ1-5, with TRBD1 identical over 9 bases. Sequenced material: peripheral blood, taken from a patient treated with radiotherapy plus ipilimumab. The CDR3 spells CAWSDQDRGPNQPQHF. As DNA, the CDR3 is TGTGCCTGGAGTGACCAGGACAGGGGACCGAATCAGCCCCAGCATTTT.